This T cell receptor (beta chain) is drawn from a study of shared clonotypes between healthy human individuals. This CDR3 has 16 amino acids. CDR1 and CDR2 (germline): SEHNR, FQNEAQ (reference sequence). Unmatched junction bases numbered 10, after V lost 4 bases and J lost 5 bases. Sequencing used immunoSEQ multiplex PCR; TCRdb keeps in-frame clones, though not all of them. This sample has some 2,000,000 clones; roughly 95% occur once, and the top ten carry around 0.13%. The study, taken as a whole, reports: The four-donor shared clonotypes exceeded non-shared clonotypes in generation probability, with non-shared ones scoring lower. The study found about 5% of naive CD4 clonotypes shared across a handful of donors.

As to this clone: Antigen unknown.

The sequenced material came from naive CD4+ T cells sorted from blood. Stated subset: CD45RA+ positively selected. The chain carries TRBV7-9 and TRBJ2-5; 10 bases agree with TRBD2. The clonotype was recovered from a man younger than 35 in good health. This CDR3 reads CASSSRLAGPGETQYF. CDR3 sequence (DNA): TGTGCCAGCAGCTCGAGACTAGCGGGCCCAGGGGAGACCCAGTACTTC.